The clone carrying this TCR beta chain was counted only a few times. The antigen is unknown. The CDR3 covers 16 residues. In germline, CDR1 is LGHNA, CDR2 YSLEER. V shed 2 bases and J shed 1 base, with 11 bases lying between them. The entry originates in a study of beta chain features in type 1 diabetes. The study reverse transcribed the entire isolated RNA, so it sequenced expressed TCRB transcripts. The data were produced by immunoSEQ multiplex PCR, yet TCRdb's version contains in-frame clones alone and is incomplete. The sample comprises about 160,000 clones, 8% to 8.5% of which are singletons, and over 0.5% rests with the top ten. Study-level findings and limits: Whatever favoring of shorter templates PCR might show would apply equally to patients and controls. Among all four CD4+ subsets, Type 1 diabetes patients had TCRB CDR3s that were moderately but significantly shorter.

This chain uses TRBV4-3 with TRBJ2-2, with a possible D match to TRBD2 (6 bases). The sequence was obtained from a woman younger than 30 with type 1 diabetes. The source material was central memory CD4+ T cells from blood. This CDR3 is CASSQSLALNTGELFF. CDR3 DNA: TGCGCCAGCAGCCAATCTCTAGCGTTGAACACCGGGGAGCTGTTTTTT.